The 27 T cell receptor beta chains presented below share a single source sample, sequenced in a study of blood T cell repertoires in COVID-19. The method was immunoSEQ multiplex PCR; TCRdb's version includes in-frame clones alone and lacks a portion of them. Among tens of thousands of clones listed, approximately 85% were seen once. The sequenced material came from peripheral blood. The receptors here all came from a man older than 75 with acute or convalescent COVID-19.

J is TRBJ2-1 and V is TRBV5-1; 8 nucleotides line up with TRBD2. Germline V CDR1 and CDR2: SGHRS, YFSETQ. V was pared by 0 bases and J by 8 bases, with 7 bases of the junction left unmatched. The CDR3 totals 15 residues. The CDR3 loop is CASSLGAGESHEQFF. The CDR3 region has the DNA TGCGCCAGCAGCTTGGGAGCGGGAGAGTCCCATGAGCAGTTCTTC.

The chain carries TRBV27 and TRBJ2-7; 13 positions agree with TRBD2. The CDR3 is 16 amino acids. CDR1 is MNHEY and CDR2 is SMNVEV in the germline V gene (reference sequence). Trimming at V came to 4 bases and at J to 7 bases, leaving 10 bases not matched to a gene. CDR3 protein: CASSSGLAGAFGEQYF. DNA of the CDR3: TGTGCCAGCAGTTCCGGACTAGCGGGGGCCTTTGGGGAGCAGTACTTC.

V gene TRBV19 combines with J gene TRBJ2-1; TRBD1 is a possible D gene (6 bases). The CDR3 runs 15 residues. Trimming took off 1 base at V and 5 bases at J, with 12 bases between the two ends. Germline V gene sequence: CDR1 LNHDA, CDR2 SQIVND (reference sequence). The CDR3 protein is CASSIAGVGNNEQFF. CDR3 nucleotides: TGTGCCAGTAGTATAGCAGGGGTGGGAAACAATGAGCAGTTCTTC.

V gene TRBV24-1 combines with J gene TRBJ2-3; perhaps TRBD2 as D (5 bases). CDR1 and CDR2 (germline): KGHDR, SFDVKD. The CDR3 runs to 16 residues. Trimming removed 4 bases from V and 2 bases from J, with 15 bases in between. Written as DNA, the CDR3 is TGTGCCACCAGTGAACCCCCCAGCGGAGCCACAGATACGCAGTATTTT. Translation gives CATSEPPSGATDTQYF.

This clone was picked up one time. The chain recombines TRBV7-2 with TRBJ2-5, with a weak D call TRBD2 (5 bases). The CDR3 extends over 15 amino acids. Per the germline V gene, CDR1 is SGHTA and CDR2 is FQGNSA. The V end lost 5 bases, the J end lost 5 bases, and 18 bases lay between the germline ends. CDR3 loop: CASSNQTGERETQYF. DNA of the CDR3: TGTGCCAGCAGCAACCAGACCGGGGAGAGGGAGACCCAGTACTTC.

In DNA form, the CDR3 reads TGTGCCAGTAGTGCAGGGGACAGGGACAATGAGCAGTTCTTC. Residues: CASSAGDRDNEQFF. The chain combines TRBV19 with TRBJ2-1; 9 bases are a match to TRBD1. The germline CDR1 and CDR2 sequences are LNHDA and SQIVND (reference sequence). This CDR3 has 14 residues. V dropped 5 bases and J dropped 5; count of bases not matched to a gene: 4.

This clone was found a few times. The V call is TRBV5-1, the J call TRBJ2-2, with D perhaps matching TRBD1 (5 bases). Trimming removed 5 bases at V and 0 bases at J, with 8 bases between. This CDR3 comprises 14 residues. CDR1 and CDR2 (germline): SGHRS, YFSETQ. CDR3 in amino acids: CASRQGPNTGELFF. Here the CDR3 DNA reads TGCGCCAGCAGGCAGGGCCCGAACACCGGGGAGCTGTTTTTT.

The rearrangement links TRBV7-2 to TRBJ1-2; the match to TRBD1 covers 8 bases. Germline values: CDR1 SGHTA, CDR2 FQGNSA. V lost 0 bases, J lost 7 bases, and 7 bases stayed unmatched. The CDR3 is 15 amino acids. The CDR3 is CASSLARGREGGYTF. The DNA for the CDR3 is TGTGCCAGCAGCTTAGCCAGGGGGCGCGAGGGTGGCTACACCTTC.

This sequence joins TRBV5-4 and TRBJ2-1; D may be TRBD1 (6 bases). Trimming removed 0 bases at V and 5 bases at J, with 15 bases between. This CDR3 has 16 residues. CDR1 is SGHNT and CDR2 is YYREEE in the germline V gene (reference sequence). This CDR3 reads CASSLGGGVFDNEQFF. DNA for the CDR3: TGTGCCAGCAGCTTGGGAGGGGGTGTCTTCGACAATGAGCAGTTCTTC.

The chain carries TRBV28 and TRBJ2-5; 9 bases align to TRBD2. With 2 bases clipped from V and 4 bases from J, the junction kept 11 bases outside the gene matches. The CDR3 runs to 17 residues. Germline V gene data show CDR1 as MDHEN and CDR2 as SYDVKM. CDR3 loop: CASSLRLWRGGVETQYF. DNA of the CDR3: TGTGCCAGCAGTTTACGTCTATGGCGGGGGGGCGTAGAGACCCAGTACTTC.

The rearrangement links TRBV4-2 to TRBJ1-2; D unclear. The germline V gene encodes CDR1 LGHNA and CDR2 YNFKEQ. Trimming stripped 1 base from V and 4 bases from J, with 13 bases between. CDR3 length: 15 residues. In nucleotides, the CDR3 is TGTGCCAGCAGCCAAGCTGAGAGGGATCTCTATGGCTACACCTTC. Translating it yields CASSQAERDLYGYTF.

This chain links TRBV10-3 with TRBJ2-6; D is possibly TRBD1 (5 bases). The germline V and J ends were trimmed by 8 bases and 2 bases, with 10 bases remaining between them. The CDR3 runs 14 residues. Germline-derived CDR1 and CDR2 are ENHRY and SYGVKD. For the CDR3, the DNA is TGTGCCATCTCACCAGGGACTGGGGCCAACGTCCTGACTTTC. Translation gives CAISPGTGANVLTF.

V usage is TRBV6-1 and J usage is TRBJ2-4; TRBD2 might be the D (6 bases). CDR1 MNHNS and CDR2 SASEGT come from the germline V gene. The CDR3 is 16 amino acids. Trimming cost V 3 bases and J 0 bases, with 12 bases left between them. The CDR3 loop is CASSDLGRLAKNIQYF. CDR3 DNA sequence: TGTGCCAGCAGTGACTTGGGGAGGCTAGCCAAAAACATTCAGTACTTC.

The V gene is TRBV12-5, the J gene TRBJ1-2; D call uncertain. Germline loops: CDR1 LGHNT, CDR2 FRNRAP. The ends were cut back, 2 bases at V and 7 bases at J, with 5 bases in the middle. The CDR3 is 11 amino acids. The CDR3 region is CASGLRVGYTF. CDR3 nucleotide sequence: TGTGCTAGTGGTTTGCGGGTTGGCTACACCTTC.

The gene calls are TRBV28 and TRBJ2-7; D remains unclear. Germline loops: CDR1 MDHEN, CDR2 SYDVKM. V was pared by 2 bases and J by 0 bases, with 8 bases between. CDR3 length: 14 amino acids. The CDR3 region is CASSLEPPSYEQYF. In nucleotides, the CDR3 is TGTGCCAGCAGTTTAGAGCCGCCCTCCTACGAGCAGTACTTC.

The V gene is TRBV18, the J gene TRBJ2-3; D is uncertain. The CDR3 contains 12 residues. Germline loops: CDR1 KGHSH, CDR2 LQKENI. V was trimmed by 3 bases and J by 1 base, leaving 2 bases between them. The CDR3 sequence: CASSPGTDTQYF. The DNA of the CDR3 is TGTGCCAGCTCACCCGGCACAGATACGCAGTATTTT.

V is TRBV9 and J is TRBJ1-6; D unclear. The germline gives CDR1 SGDLS, CDR2 YYNGEE. The CDR3 totals 14 residues. Between the trimmed V and J ends, which lost 0 bases and 6 bases, there was a span of 7 bases. The CDR3: CASSVEQTNSPLHF. CDR3 in DNA: TGTGCCAGCAGCGTAGAACAGACTAATTCACCCCTCCACTTT.

The genes are TRBV19 and TRBJ2-1; 8 nucleotides line up with TRBD2. This CDR3 is 15 amino acids long. Germline-derived CDR1 and CDR2 are LNHDA and SQIVND (reference sequence). V trimming: 1 base; J trimming: 4 bases; junction bases outside the gene matches: 3. CDR3 sequence: CASSIVAGTYNEQFF. The DNA of the CDR3 is TGTGCCAGTAGTATAGTAGCGGGGACATACAATGAGCAGTTCTTC. Together with reference TRBV19 and TRBJ2-1, the CDR3 gives the full variable domain: DGGITQSPKYLFRKEGQNVTLSCEQNLNHDAMYWYRQDPGQGLRLIYYSQIVNDFQKGDIAEGYSVSREKKESFPLTVTSAQKNPTAFYLCASSIVAGTYNEQFFGPGTRLTVL.

The V and J genes are TRBV7-3 and TRBJ1-6, with 8 bases matching TRBD1. The CDR3 extends over 14 amino acids. The V gene's germline CDR1 is SGHTA and CDR2 FQGTGA. The V gene end was trimmed by 5 bases and the J gene end by 7 bases; junction bases not matched to a gene: 4. The CDR3 reads CASSLGQENSPLHF. In DNA, the CDR3 is TGTGCCAGCAGCCTGGGACAGGAGAATTCACCCCTCCACTTT. Full variable domain (missing parts from reference TRBV7-3 and TRBJ1-6): GAGVSQTPSNKVTEKGKYVELRCDPISGHTALYWYRQSLGQGPEFLIYFQGTGAADDSGLPNDRFFAVRPEGSVSTLKIQRTERGDSAVYLCASSLGQENSPLHFGNGTRLTVT.

This rearrangement joins TRBV24-1 to TRBJ2-3, with D perhaps matching TRBD2 (5 bases). CDR3 size: 18 residues. Germline CDR1 reads KGHDR; CDR2 reads SFDVKD. Trimming pared 3 bases from V and 5 bases from J, leaving 23 bases between. In DNA, the CDR3 is TGTGCCACCAGTGATAGACTCCTAAATCCGGGGTTCGGAGATACGCAGTATTTT. It yields the protein CATSDRLLNPGFGDTQYF.

The gene calls are TRBV6-5 and TRBJ2-3; 8 bases map to TRBD2. Germline values: CDR1 MNHEY, CDR2 SVGAGI. The CDR3 covers 15 residues. Trimming took 4 bases from V and 4 from J; bases not matched to a gene: 7. The CDR3 sequence: CASSFSGGPADTQYF. As DNA, the CDR3 is TGTGCCAGCAGTTTCTCGGGGGGGCCCGCAGATACGCAGTATTTT.

The chain has TRBV28 and TRBJ2-7, with 11 bases that match TRBD2. The CDR3 sequence is 16 residues long. Germline-derived CDR1 and CDR2 are MDHEN and SYDVKM. V gave up 1 base and J gave up 0 bases; unmatched junction bases: 2. The CDR3 coding sequence is TGTGCCAGCAGTTTATCCACTAGCGGGAGCTCCTACGAGCAGTACTTC. It codes for CASSLSTSGSSYEQYF. The full variable domain, in which reference TRBV28 and TRBJ2-7 provide the parts outside the CDR3, is DVKVTQSSRYLVKRTGEKVFLECVQDMDHENMFWYRQDPGLGLRLIYFSYDVKMKEKGDIPEGYSVSREKKERFSLILESASTNQTSMYLCASSLSTSGSSYEQYFGPGTRLTVT.

This clone was seen only a few times. The chain has TRBV5-1 and TRBJ1-2, with TRBD1 identical over 7 bases. V dropped 0 bases and J dropped 4; count of bases not matched to a gene: 9. This CDR3 spans 16 amino acids. The germline V gene encodes CDR1 SGHRS and CDR2 YFSETQ. CDR3 DNA sequence: TGCGCCAGCAGCTTGGACCCGACAGGGTTTCTCTATGGCTACACCTTC. Its translation is CASSLDPTGFLYGYTF.

V and J are TRBV27 and TRBJ2-7, with 7 positions matching TRBD1. The CDR3 length is 15 residues. Looked up from germline, CDR1 is MNHEY and CDR2 is SMNVEV (reference sequence). V gave up 2 bases and J gave up 1 base; unmatched junction bases: 5. CDR3 DNA sequence: TGTGCCAGCAGTTTAACCCGACAGGGTTCCTACGAGCAGTACTTC. Protein product: CASSLTRQGSYEQYF.

This chain connects TRBV10-3 to TRBJ1-3; weak D call: TRBD1 (5 bases). The CDR3 totals 16 residues. The V gene's germline CDR1 is ENHRY and CDR2 SYGVKD. V lost 2 bases and J 3 bases, leaving 14 bases between the germline ends. CDR3: CAISEHRGDGGNTIYF. The CDR3 DNA sequence: TGTGCCATCAGTGAGCATCGGGGGGACGGTGGAAACACCATATATTTT.

The chain is built from TRBV12-3 or TRBV12-4 and TRBJ2-1; possibly TRBD2 for D (6 bases). The germline V and J ends were trimmed by 2 bases and 7 bases, with 9 bases remaining between them. CDR3 length: 13 residues. As DNA, the CDR3 is TGTGCCAGCAGTTTATTAGCGGAGAATGAGCAGTTCTTC. Protein: CASSLLAENEQFF.

The chain recombines TRBV30 with TRBJ1-5; TRBD1 matches at 8 bases. The junction had 8 bases not matched to a gene; V was cut back by 5 bases and J by 2 bases. CDR1 and CDR2 (germline): GTSNPN, SVGIG (reference sequence). This CDR3 comprises 15 residues. CDR3 coding DNA: TGTGCCTGGGTGGACAGGGCAGGGGGCAATCAGCCCCAGCATTTT. As protein: CAWVDRAGGNQPQHF.